These 30 T cell receptor beta chains were all obtained from the same sample, sequenced in a study of T cell repertoires in cytomegalovirus infection. TCRdb recomputed calls from the reads with MiXCR, one row per CDR3 protein. This sample has 150,000 to 200,000 distinct CDR3 sequences, with less than 9.5% found just once. Sample: PBMCs. The receptor set was obtained from a human donor in good health (CMV status not recorded). Some clones in this sample may be carry-over from other donors' samples.

This clonotype showed up just once. At one end, the junction sequence differs from germline, possibly due to a read error. This chain links TRBV7-2 with TRBJ2-1; no firm D call. There are 13 residues in the CDR3. Per germline, CDR1 SGHTA and CDR2 FQGNSA. The CDR3 nucleotides are TGTGCCAGCAGCTTAACTGCACAGACTGAGCAGTTTTTC. Residues: CASSLTAQTEQFF.

There are many counts of this clonotype. The chain couples TRBV7-2 to TRBJ1-6; perhaps TRBD1 as D (6 bases). CDR1 is SGHTA and CDR2 is FQGNSA in the germline V gene. The CDR3 spans 15 residues. Trimming left V 4 bases short and J 2 bases short, with 9 bases between. The CDR3 spells CASSSRGTYNSPLHF. CDR3 coding DNA: TGTGCCAGCAGCTCCAGGGGAACCTATAATTCACCCCTCCACTTT.

This clonotype appeared a few times. The chain joins TRBV20-1 to TRBJ1-3; D is possibly TRBD1 (6 bases). Germline loops: CDR1 DFQATT, CDR2 SNEGSKA (reference sequence). V was cut by 3 bases and J by 4 bases, with 13 bases left in between. The CDR3 spans 14 residues. In nucleotides, the CDR3 is TGCAGTGCTAGGCCGGGGGCTTCGGGAAACACCATATATTTT. It is translated as CSARPGASGNTIYF.

This clonotype was found many times. The chain recombines TRBV7-2 with TRBJ1-2, with 8 nucleotides matching TRBD1. This CDR3 has 18 residues. The V gene end was trimmed by 1 base and the J gene end by 6 bases; junction bases not matched to a gene: 16. CDR1 and CDR2 from the germline V gene are SGHTA and FQGNSA. DNA of the CDR3: TGTGCCAGCAGCTTAGACGCCGGGACAGGCGGCATTGGAGATGGCTACACCTTC. It yields the protein CASSLDAGTGGIGDGYTF.

This clonotype came up many times. V gene TRBV12-3 or TRBV12-4 combines with J gene TRBJ1-1, with a possible D match to TRBD1 (6 bases). Trimming pared 7 bases from V and 7 bases from J, leaving 16 bases between. The CDR3 is 13 residues long. CDR3 nucleotides: TGTGCCAGCATTATAGGCACAGGGCTTGAAGCTTTCTTT. Its translation is CASIIGTGLEAFF.

The J gene is TRBJ1-1, the V gene TRBV6-2 or TRBV6-3, with a possible D match to TRBD1 (6 bases). Trimming took off 6 bases at V and 5 bases at J, with 16 bases between the two ends. Per germline, CDR1 MNHEY and CDR2 SVGEGT. CDR3 size: 14 residues. The CDR3 reads CASSQNTGRTEAFF. CDR3 nucleotide sequence: TGTGCCAGCAGCCAAAACACAGGGAGGACTGAAGCTTTCTTT.

This clonotype appeared a few times. The J gene is TRBJ2-5, the V gene TRBV29-1, with 8 bases lining up with TRBD1. V lost 1 base and J lost 5; bases outside the gene matches: 9. This CDR3 contains 15 residues. Germline V gene lookup returns CDR1 SQVTM and CDR2 ANQGSEA. Written as DNA, the CDR3 is TGCAGCGTTGAAGCTCCGGACAGGGCCCCGGAGACCCAGTACTTC. As protein: CSVEAPDRAPETQYF.

This clonotype has ten or more counts. The chain has TRBV12-3 or TRBV12-4 and TRBJ1-5; perhaps TRBD1 as D (5 bases). CDR3 length equals 14 residues. V was cut by 0 bases and J by 5 bases, with 8 bases left in between. The CDR3 DNA sequence: TGTGCCAGCAGTTTAGCCCAGGGATATCAGCCCCAGCATTTT. Its translation is CASSLAQGYQPQHF.

This clonotype was seen at least ten times. This chain joins TRBV7-2 and TRBJ1-4, with D possibly matching TRBD1 (5 bases). The germline V gene has CDR1 SGHTA and CDR2 FQGNSA. Trimming removed 0 bases at V and 8 bases at J, with 13 bases between. The CDR3 is 15 amino acids. CDR3 protein: CASSLASRVSEKLFF. The CDR3 region has the DNA TGTGCCAGCAGCTTAGCGTCCAGGGTATCCGAAAAACTGTTTTTT.

This clonotype was counted at least ten times. This chain joins TRBV12-3 or TRBV12-4 and TRBJ1-2, with 7 positions matching TRBD1. The junction had 9 bases not matched to a gene; V was cut back by 6 bases and J by 2 bases. This CDR3 comprises 15 residues. The CDR3 DNA reads TGTGCCAGCAGCCCAATGACAGGGCTCAACTATGGCTACACCTTC. Protein: CASSPMTGLNYGYTF.

This chain uses TRBV5-6 with TRBJ1-2; a possible D gene is TRBD1 (5 bases). Germline loops: CDR1 SGHDT, CDR2 YYEEEE. V lost 2 bases, J lost 8 bases, and 13 bases lay in between. The CDR3 has 13 residues. CDR3 sequence reads: CASSFGRRDGYTF. CDR3 coding DNA: TGTGCCAGCAGCTTCGGTCGGAGGGACGGCTACACCTTC.

This clonotype was counted at least ten times. This chain joins TRBV6-6 and TRBJ1-2; D is possibly TRBD1 (6 bases). V lost 0 bases to trimming and J lost 4 bases, with 21 bases between them. From germline, CDR1 is MNHNY and CDR2 SVGAGI (reference sequence). CDR3 size: 18 residues. For the CDR3, the DNA is TGTGCCAGCAGTTACTCGGGTTCGGGCAGGGGCGATTCCTATGGCTACACCTTC. Its protein product is CASSYSGSGRGDSYGYTF.

There are many counts of this clonotype. CDR3 sequence: CASSLDRAGPGELFF. The CDR3 coding sequence is TGTGCCAGCAGCTTAGACCGCGCGGGTCCCGGGGAGCTGTTTTTT. The chain carries TRBV7-2 and TRBJ2-2, with D perhaps matching TRBD2 (5 bases). Germline loops: CDR1 SGHTA, CDR2 FQGNSA. This CDR3 is 15 amino acids long. V lost 1 base and J lost 6, with 12 bases in between.

J is TRBJ2-5 and V is TRBV20-1; 9 bases line up with TRBD1. Trimming at V came to 4 bases and at J to 5 bases, leaving 14 bases not matched to a gene. The germline gives CDR1 DFQATT, CDR2 SNEGSKA (reference sequence). The CDR3 contains 16 residues. The CDR3 sequence is CSATSPGQGIRETQYF. The CDR3 coding sequence is TGCAGTGCTACGTCACCGGGACAGGGAATTCGGGAGACCCAGTACTTC.

The chain employs TRBV12-3 or TRBV12-4 and TRBJ1-1, with unresolved D. The V gene lost 4 bases and the J gene lost 3 bases, with 9 bases spanning the gap. The CDR3 runs to 13 residues. The chain's CDR3 is CASSSSGYTEAFF. The CDR3 DNA reads TGTGCCAGCAGTTCTTCAGGATACACTGAAGCTTTCTTT.

The genes are TRBV28 and TRBJ1-5, with 7 bases matching TRBD1. CDR1 is MDHEN, CDR2 SYDVKM, per germline. Losses at the gene ends were 5 bases for V and 4 bases for J; bases not matched to a gene: 8. The CDR3 contains 15 residues. CDR3 DNA sequence: TGTGCCAGCAGTCCACGGGCAGGGGGTAATCAGCCCCAGCATTTT. It yields the protein CASSPRAGGNQPQHF.

In this sample, this clonotype turned up many times. CDR3 amino acids: CASSYSGPEGNEQFF. Here the CDR3 DNA reads TGTGCCAGCAGTTACTCGGGACCCGAGGGCAATGAGCAGTTCTTC. This chain uses TRBV6-6 with TRBJ2-1, with D perhaps matching TRBD1 or TRBD2 (5 bases each). Deletions cut 0 bases from V and 6 bases from J, with 12 bases between. The CDR3 is made up of 15 amino acids. CDR1 MNHNY and CDR2 SVGAGI come from the germline V gene (reference sequence).

Many counts were recorded for this clonotype. The chain employs TRBV10-3 and TRBJ1-5; 10 positions agree with TRBD1. The CDR3 covers 15 residues. The germline V gene has CDR1 ENHRY and CDR2 SYGVKD. V gave up 0 bases and J gave up 7 bases; unmatched junction bases: 3. DNA for the CDR3: TGTGCCATCAGTGAGTCTGGGACAGGGGAGCAGCCCCAGCATTTT. Protein sequence: CAISESGTGEQPQHF.

This clonotype came up many times. The rearrangement joins TRBV2 to TRBJ2-5, with unresolved D. The CDR3 consists of 10 residues. Trimming shortened V by 8 bases and J by 4 bases, and 5 bases separated the two germline ends. Germline assignment: CDR1 SNHLY and CDR2 FYNNEI. CDR3 in DNA: TGTGCCAGCGCGCTAGAGACCCAGTACTTC. The encoded protein is CASALETQYF.

This clonotype was seen ten or more times. J is TRBJ1-3 and V is TRBV27; tentative D call: TRBD1 (5 bases). The CDR3 runs to 15 residues. Trimming stripped 5 bases from V and 4 bases from J, with 15 bases between. CDR1 is MNHEY and CDR2 is SMNVEV in the germline V gene (reference sequence). The CDR3 loop is CASSPRTHLGNTIYF. The CDR3 DNA reads TGTGCCAGCAGTCCCAGGACACACCTCGGAAACACCATATATTTT.

There are many counts of this clonotype. This chain uses TRBV28 with TRBJ2-7; TRBD1 matches at 9 bases. The CDR3 is 17 amino acids. Germline CDR1 MDHEN, CDR2 SYDVKM. The junction had 11 bases not matched to a gene; V was cut back by 3 bases and J by 2 bases. The CDR3: CASSFALGQGKTYEQYF. The CDR3 nucleotides read TGTGCCAGCAGTTTTGCTCTGGGACAGGGAAAGACCTACGAGCAGTACTTC.

In this sample, this clonotype turned up many times. This chain connects TRBV11-1 to TRBJ2-5; D not certain. With 0 bases removed from V and 5 bases from J, the gap between germline ends came to 10 bases. The germline V gene encodes CDR1 SGHAT and CDR2 FQDESV (reference sequence). This CDR3 is 14 amino acids long. The CDR3 is CASSLAFTLETQYF. The DNA for the CDR3 is TGTGCCAGCAGCTTAGCTTTCACTTTGGAGACCCAGTACTTC. The whole variable domain, filled in from reference TRBV11-1 and TRBJ2-5, reads EAEVAQSPRYKITEKSQAVAFWCDPISGHATLYWYRQILGQGPELLVQFQDESVVDDSQLPKDRFSAERLKGVDSTLKIQPAELGDSAMYLCASSLAFTLETQYFGPGTRLLVL.

The table lists this clonotype with many counts. This chain joins TRBV7-3 and TRBJ2-1, with D unresolved. The germline V and J ends were trimmed by 4 bases and 6 bases, with 7 bases remaining between them. The CDR3 sequence is 12 residues long. The V gene's germline CDR1 is SGHTA and CDR2 FQGTGA. CDR3 sequence: CASSSHSNEQFF. The CDR3 DNA follows: TGTGCCAGCAGCTCACACAGCAATGAGCAGTTCTTC.

As to this clonotype: A much larger clone lies one base from this, so it may be a read error. This chain joins TRBV4-3 and TRBJ2-5; no definite D call. There are 15 residues in the CDR3. Germline CDR1 is LGHNA and CDR2 is YSLEER. The V end was cut by 0 bases, the J end by 3 bases, with 11 bases between. This chain's CDR3 is CASSQEFPSKETQYF. The CDR3 nucleotides read TGCGCCAGCAGCCAAGAATTCCCTTCCAAAGAGACCCAGTACTTC.

This clonotype was seen repeatedly, ten times or more. The rearrangement uses TRBV2 and TRBJ2-7; TRBD1 agrees at 10 bases. Germline V gene sequence: CDR1 SNHLY, CDR2 FYNNEI. There are 14 residues in the CDR3. V trimming: 6 bases; J trimming: 2 bases; junction bases outside the gene matches: 4. CDR3 in DNA: TGTGCCAGCAGCCTGGGACAGGGGACCTACGAGCAGTACTTC. Translating it yields CASSLGQGTYEQYF.

This clonotype was counted only a few times. J is TRBJ1-2 and V is TRBV19; the D gene is possibly TRBD1 (5 bases). The V end was cut by 5 bases, the J end by 2 bases, with 15 bases between. This CDR3 has 15 residues. The germline V gene has CDR1 LNHDA and CDR2 SQIVND (reference sequence). For the CDR3, the DNA is TGTGCCAGTAGTGGACCAAGACAGAACAACTATGGCTACACCTTC. Its translation: CASSGPRQNNYGYTF.

This clonotype came up many times. This rearrangement joins TRBV10-3 to TRBJ1-1; D is undetermined. V lost 6 bases, J lost 0 bases, and 11 bases lay in between. In germline, CDR1 is ENHRY, CDR2 SYGVKD. This CDR3 is 14 amino acids long. The DNA for the CDR3 is TGTGCCATCAGGGCATCTGGAGTGAACACTGAAGCTTTCTTT. This translates into CAIRASGVNTEAFF.

Ten or more counts support this clonotype. This chain links TRBV12-3 or TRBV12-4 with TRBJ1-6; perhaps TRBD1 as D (5 bases). The CDR3 length is 15 residues. Trimming pared 4 bases from V and 6 bases from J, leaving 13 bases between. Written as DNA, the CDR3 is TGTGCCAGCAGTTCAAGAGGGGCGGGTAATTCACCCCTCCACTTT. Protein product: CASSSRGAGNSPLHF.

This chain joins TRBV4-2 and TRBJ2-7, with a possible D match to TRBD2 (5 bases). Germline CDR1 is LGHNA and CDR2 is YNFKEQ. The CDR3 runs 17 residues. Trimming left V 0 bases short and J 6 bases short, with 21 bases between. For the CDR3, the DNA is TGTGCCAGCAGCCAAGAATGGCGGGTCCCCGCGACGGCCGAGCAGTACTTC. It codes for CASSQEWRVPATAEQYF.

This clonotype was counted ten times or more. The chain combines TRBV4-3 with TRBJ2-1; D remains unclear. Trimming left V 0 bases short and J 1 base short, with 7 bases between. CDR3 size: 15 residues. CDR1 and CDR2 from the germline V gene are LGHNA and YSLEER. The CDR3 bases are TGCGCCAGCAGCCAAGACCGACCTTCCTACAATGAGCAGTTCTTC. Protein: CASSQDRPSYNEQFF.